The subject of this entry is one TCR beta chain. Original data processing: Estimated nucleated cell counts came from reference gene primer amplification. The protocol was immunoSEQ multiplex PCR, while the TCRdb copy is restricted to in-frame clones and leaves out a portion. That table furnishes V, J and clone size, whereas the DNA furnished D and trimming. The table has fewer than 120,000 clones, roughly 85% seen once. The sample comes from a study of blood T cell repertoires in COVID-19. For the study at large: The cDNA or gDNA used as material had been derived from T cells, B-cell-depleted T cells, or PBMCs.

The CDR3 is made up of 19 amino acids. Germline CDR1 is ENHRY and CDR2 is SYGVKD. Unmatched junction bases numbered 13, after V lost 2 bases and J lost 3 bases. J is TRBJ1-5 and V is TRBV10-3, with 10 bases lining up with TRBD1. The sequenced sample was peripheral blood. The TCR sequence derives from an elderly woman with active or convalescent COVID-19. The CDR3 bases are TGTGCCATCAGTGAGCGTAGACGGGACAGGGGAGGCCTCAATCAGCCCCAGCATTTT. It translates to CAISERRRDRGGLNQPQHF.